This T cell receptor (beta chain) was captured in a study of blood T cell repertoires in COVID-19. Study-level background: Samples came from the United States, Italy and Spain, spanning acute and convalescent COVID-19. T cells, B-cell-depleted T cells, or PBMCs supplied cDNA or gDNA.

The CDR3 consists of 17 residues. Trimming removed 1 base from V and 0 bases from J; junction bases left unmatched: 4. Germline CDR1 is SGHRS and CDR2 is YFSETQ. The repertoire was sequenced with immunoSEQ multiplex PCR; TCRdb's copy has only in-frame clones and lacks some. Here the sample spans approximately 320,000 clones, around 92% being singletons. Patients of the Seattle cohort, enrolled during active infection, were followed longitudinally. This sequence originates from a woman under 40 with COVID-19, enrolled during active disease. Sequenced: peripheral blood. The V and J genes are TRBV5-1 and TRBJ2-1; TRBD2 matches at 10 bases. CDR3 loop: CASSLWASGSSYNEQFF. CDR3 DNA: TGCGCCAGCAGCTTGTGGGCTAGCGGGAGCTCCTACAATGAGCAGTTCTTC.